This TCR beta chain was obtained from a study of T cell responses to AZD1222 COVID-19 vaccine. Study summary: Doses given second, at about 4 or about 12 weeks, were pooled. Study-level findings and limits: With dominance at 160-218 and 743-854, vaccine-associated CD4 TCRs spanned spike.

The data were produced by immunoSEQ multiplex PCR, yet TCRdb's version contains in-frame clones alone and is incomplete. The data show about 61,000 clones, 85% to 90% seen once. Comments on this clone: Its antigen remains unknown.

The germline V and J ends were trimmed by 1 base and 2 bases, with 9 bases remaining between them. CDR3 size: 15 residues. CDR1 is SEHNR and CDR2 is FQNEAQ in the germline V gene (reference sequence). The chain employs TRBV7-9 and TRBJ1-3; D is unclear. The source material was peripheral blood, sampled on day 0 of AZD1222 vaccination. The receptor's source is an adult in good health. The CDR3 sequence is CASSLGMGTGNTIYF. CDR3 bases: TGTGCCAGCAGCTTAGGTATGGGGACTGGAAACACCATATATTTT.